This TCR beta chain was recovered during a study of cytomegalovirus exposure and HLA in healthy donors. About the research overall: Membership in the Caucasian-associated ancestry cluster was found for about four fifths of approximately 430 genotyped donors.

The J segment lost 5 bases and the V segment lost 4 bases, leaving 6 bases of the junction unmatched. This CDR3 spans 14 amino acids. CDR1 is SGHTS and CDR2 is YDEGEE in the germline V gene. Broader study findings: In a later analysis, fewer than 20,000 TCR beta sequences were associated with HLA alleles at 0.05 false discovery rate. Presence/absence analyses supposed approximately even sequencing depth among donors.

PCR was performed using 60 Vbeta and 13 Jbeta primers. The assay was immunoSEQ multiplex PCR, and TCRdb's table has in-frame clones only and misses some. The sample records 95,000 to 100,000 clones, around three quarters being singletons. Worth noting for this clone: As yet, its antigen is unknown.

The chain combines TRBV5-8 with TRBJ2-5; 9 bases agree with TRBD1. The sample taken for sequencing was PBMCs. The clonotype was recovered from a human donor in good health. CDR3 nucleotides: TGTGCCAGCAGCCAGGACAGGGGAGGCGAGACCCAGTACTTC. Protein sequence: CASSQDRGGETQYF.